This TCR beta chain is from a study of blood T cell repertoires in COVID-19. Background on the study: PBMCs, B-cell-depleted T cells, or T cells provided the cDNA or gDNA that made up the material.

The repertoire was sequenced with immunoSEQ multiplex PCR; TCRdb's copy has only in-frame clones and lacks some. The repertoire holds approximately 90,000 clones, approximately 88% seen once, with around 0.44% in the top ten. From germline, CDR1 is SGDLS and CDR2 YYNGEE. This CDR3 has 14 residues. In regard to this clone: A junction boundary mismatches the germline segment, possibly from a read error. Distinct nucleotide sequences in the sample also encode this CDR3.

The genes are TRBV9 and TRBJ1-3; D is undetermined. This receptor was identified in a man aged 55 to 69 with acute or convalescent COVID-19. Specimen: peripheral blood. The CDR3 sequence: CASSVDNSGNTIYF. The CDR3 DNA reads as TGCGCCAGCAGCGTAGACAACTCTGGAAACACCATATATTTT.